This entry describes one T cell receptor beta chain. This clonotype showed up many times. Its antigen is unknown. There are no base qualities to consult, and no much larger clone falls within one base. The sample originates from a study of T cells in Graves' hyperthyroidism and ophthalmopathy (dated by TCRdb to the late 2010s). Concerning the study at large: Peripheral blood was collected at initial diagnosis, before any treatment. TCR V-J signatures able to tell the groups apart were searched for in a discovery cohort of around 95 patients, of whom 40 to 45 had Graves' ophthalmopathy and 55 to 60 had stable Graves' hyperthyroidism. Whether ophthalmopathy could be predicted prospectively was tested in an independent validation cohort made up of 18 to 20 hyperthyroidism patients plus 17 patients who later progressed to ophthalmopathy. The roughly 91 discovery patients were randomly divided into training and test sets at a 7:3 ratio. In addition, the study compared T-cell repertoires in thyroid tissue and in blood from several Graves' hyperthyroidism patients. Following sampling, methimazole starting at 30 mg daily was given to hyperthyroidism patients, and high-dose intravenous methylprednisolone was given to ophthalmopathy patients. TCR Vbeta CDR3 sequencing of some 140 peripheral blood samples (under 45 ophthalmopathy, around 80 hyperthyroidism and some 17 progressor patients) is reported in the paper. On the study overall, not on this receptor specifically: During validation, the model predicted progression to ophthalmopathy a median of approximately 6 months ahead of onset, with more than 55% sensitivity and under 85% specificity. In cross-validation, a model built on a 13 V-J signature told ophthalmopathy apart from stable hyperthyroidism with 87.88% sensitivity and roughly 81% specificity, and in testing the same model reached 80%/75%. Most expanded thyroid clonotypes (frequency above 0.001) were also detected in blood, suggesting blood repertoires may reflect thyroid immune responses. No statistical method was used to set the sample size in advance, and investigators knew the group allocation.

V is trimmed back by 7 bases and J by 2 bases, and the junction contains 8 bases that no gene match accounts for. There are 15 amino acids in the CDR3, from cysteine to phenylalanine inclusive. Left in the record is the CDR3 DNA by itself, 45 bases read in frame from the first base. From a lookup of the germline V gene, CDR1 and CDR2 are MNHEY and SVGEGT. Graves' hyperthyroidism was defined as stable when no progression to ophthalmopathy occurred over 18 months of follow-up. Hyperthyroidism patients were aged 18 to 65 years and newly diagnosed, with disease duration of less than 2 months. Patients with uncontrolled infections, other autoimmune diseases, pregnancy or lactation were excluded. Diagnoses were based on clinical symptoms, serum thyroxine and TRAb, thyroid ultrasound and orbital computed tomography. PBMCs were separated from 10 ml of fresh peripheral blood using Ficoll-Paque density gradient centrifugation. Trizol reagent was used to extract total RNA, and RNA quality was then checked on an Agilent 2100 Bioanalyzer.

TCR beta CDR3 regions were amplified from RNA transcripts. A first-round RT-PCR of the TCR CDR3 used the HTBI primer set with the Qiagen OneStep RT-PCR kit. The libraries were constructed in a second round of multiplex PCR and then size-selected and purified. Paired-end sequencing of the libraries was performed with 100 bp reads on an Illumina HiSeq2000. The study's own analysis went as follows. SOAPnuke was used to process the raw data, removing reads that contained adapters or uncalled bases, had a mean Phred below 15, or lacked an exact match to the constant primer or identifier. COPE v1.2.5 was used to merge the high-quality paired reads, and each unique nucleotide sequence was defined as a clonotype. MiTCR v1.1 was used to align clonotypes to the IMGT TRBV, TRBD and TRBJ reference segments. Only V-J combinations with frequency above 0.0001, covering 99% to 99.2% of repertoires, were analysed. A TCS score was defined as the ratio of F50 (clonal expansion) to E x V (chaos), with BLOSUM62-based TCRdist applied between CDR3 peptides within each V-J. Welch's t-statistics and random forest reduced around 550 V-J features to roughly 13, which were used in a naive Bayes classifier (R e1071). TCRdb passed the public sequencing reads through fastp at Q25 and MiXCR, retaining productive beta sequences. One record per CDR3 amino acid sequence lists the most common genes and DNA. The V and J calls shown here were made by TCRdb, not taken from the authors' results. This sample gives around 350,000 distinct CDR3 sequences in total; 13% of them show up just once. Around a tenth of the sample belongs to the ten largest clones.

The sample was blood. The clonotype originates from a woman aged 18-29 years with Graves' hyperthyroidism. The chain uses TRBV6-2 or TRBV6-3 and TRBJ1-5; the central 7 bases match TRBD1. CDR3 protein: CASTISGQGNQPQHF. The nucleotides are TGTGCCAGCACCATCTCCGGACAGGGCAATCAGCCCCAGCATTTT.